These 18 T cell receptor beta chains were sequenced from one sample in a study of response to subunit inactivated influenza vaccine. MiXCR was run by TCRdb on the RT-PCR reads, yielding one entry per CDR3 protein. Counted here are about 650,000 distinct CDR3 sequences, 15% to 17% occurring once; the ten biggest clones make up 11%. Here the sequenced sample was PBMCs from blood, taken roughly 12 days after vaccination. The source is a man in his forties or fifties who received an inactivated influenza vaccine.

A few counts support this clonotype. The chain has TRBV20-1 and TRBJ2-3; TRBD2 matches 8 bases. The CDR3 is 16 amino acids. The V gene end was trimmed by 3 bases and the J gene end by 1 base; junction bases not matched to a gene: 9. Germline values: CDR1 DFQATT, CDR2 SNEGSKA (reference sequence). Here the CDR3 DNA reads TGCAGTGCTAGTTCCCGGGGTAGCGGGGGCACAGATACGCAGTATTTT. Translating gives CSASSRGSGGTDTQYF.

Only a few counts were recorded for this clonotype. The chain is built from TRBV12-3 or TRBV12-4 and TRBJ1-4; D unresolved. The CDR3 consists of 13 residues. V lost 3 bases to trimming and J lost 5 bases, with 7 bases between them. CDR3 in amino acids: CASSLYANEKLFF. The CDR3 DNA reads as TGTGCCAGCAGTTTGTATGCCAATGAAAAACTGTTTTTT.

The gene calls are TRBV30 and TRBJ1-2; D may be TRBD1 (5 bases). In germline, CDR1 is GTSNPN, CDR2 SVGIG (reference sequence). This CDR3 has 11 amino acids. The ends were cut back, 6 bases at V and 8 bases at J, with 13 bases in the middle. The CDR3 is CACGNGDGYTF. In nucleotides, the CDR3 is TGTGCCTGTGGAAACGGGGACGGCTACACCTTC.

The CDR3 nucleotides are TGTGCCAGCAGACAGGGTTATGGGGTGATTGGAAAGCAGTACTTC. It is translated as CASRQGYGVIGKQYF. This sequence joins TRBV28 and TRBJ2-7; the D gene is possibly TRBD1 (6 bases). Germline loops: CDR1 MDHEN, CDR2 SYDVKM. The CDR3 spans 15 residues. Trimming removed 6 bases from V and 8 bases from J, with 23 bases in between.

This clonotype was seen at least ten times. The rearrangement joins TRBV14 to TRBJ2-2; TRBD2 matches at 7 bases. Germline V gene sequence: CDR1 SGHDN, CDR2 FVKESK. The V and J ends lost 1 base and 1 base, in that order; junction bases with no gene match: 6. The CDR3 consists of 17 residues. CDR3 sequence: CASSQGSLAGNTGELFF. CDR3 sequence (DNA): TGTGCCAGCAGCCAAGGATCCTTAGCGGGGAACACCGGGGAGCTGTTTTTT.

The chain couples TRBV10-3 to TRBJ1-6; no reliable D call. Per the germline V gene, CDR1 is ENHRY and CDR2 is SYGVKD. V was shortened by 9 bases and J by 8 bases, with 14 bases between the two germline ends. The CDR3 extends over 13 amino acids. DNA for the CDR3: TGTGCCATAGGGAGAGGCAGTGATTCACCCCTCCACTTT. Encoded protein: CAIGRGSDSPLHF.

The chain couples TRBV7-6 to TRBJ2-5, with 7 bases identical to TRBD2. The CDR3 runs to 19 residues. Germline V gene lookup returns CDR1 SGHVS and CDR2 FNYEAQ. The trim removed 2 bases at V and 5 bases at J, leaving 20 bases unmatched. DNA for the CDR3: TGTGCCAGCAGCTTATCCGTGTTAGCGGGTTCTTGGGTATGGGAGACCCAGTACTTC. Amino acids: CASSLSVLAGSWVWETQYF.

The chain joins TRBV28 to TRBJ2-5; D might be TRBD2 (5 bases). The germline V and J ends were trimmed by 4 bases and 3 bases, with 9 bases remaining between them. The germline CDR1 and CDR2 sequences are MDHEN and SYDVKM. CDR3 length: 13 amino acids. The CDR3 coding sequence is TGTGCCAGCAGTTCTCGGGAAAAAGAGACCCAGTACTTC. Encoded protein: CASSSREKETQYF.

This clonotype has more than one count but fewer than ten. The J gene is TRBJ2-5, the V gene TRBV11-2, with 13 bases matching TRBD2. CDR3 length equals 18 residues. V trimming: 5 bases; J trimming: 3 bases; junction bases outside the gene matches: 12. From germline, CDR1 is SGHAT and CDR2 FQNNGV. CDR3: CASSPWEGLAGSKETQYF. The CDR3 nucleotides read TGTGCCAGCAGCCCATGGGAGGGACTAGCGGGGTCAAAAGAGACCCAGTACTTC.

The chain links TRBV21-1 to TRBJ2-1; the D call in the table, TRBD2, was not verified against the DNA. TRBV21-1 is a known pseudogene. The CDR3 contains 17 residues. This CDR3 reads CASSPEAGGRGYNEQFF. CDR3 bases: TGTGCCAGCAGCCCCGAGGCGGGGGGCCGGGGTTACAATGAGCAGTTCTTC.

This chain uses TRBV6-2 or TRBV6-3 with TRBJ2-7; 10 bases match TRBD2. The CDR3 is made up of 19 amino acids. V gave up 4 bases and J gave up 0 bases; unmatched junction bases: 15. Germline V CDR1 and CDR2: MNHEY, SVGEGT. The CDR3 DNA sequence: TGTGCCAGCAGTTTCTCCTCAGGGGCTAGCGGGAGTATCTCCTACGAGCAGTACTTC. As protein: CASSFSSGASGSISYEQYF.

This chain uses TRBV30 with TRBJ2-3; tentatively, D is TRBD2 (5 bases). V lost 3 bases to trimming and J lost 3 bases, with 13 bases between them. The CDR3 is 14 residues long. Germline CDR1 reads GTSNPN; CDR2 reads SVGIG (reference sequence). CDR3: CAWSGTRITDTQYF. The CDR3 coding sequence is TGTGCCTGGAGCGGAACTAGGATAACAGATACGCAGTATTTT.

This clonotype was picked up a small number of times. The chain couples TRBV11-1 to TRBJ2-5; D is unclear. The germline V gene encodes CDR1 SGHAT and CDR2 FQDESV (reference sequence). CDR3 length equals 13 residues. The germline V and J ends were trimmed by 2 bases and 3 bases, with 7 bases remaining between them. The CDR3 spells CASSLMTEETQYF. In DNA, the CDR3 is TGTGCCAGCAGCTTAATGACCGAAGAGACCCAGTACTTC.

This clonotype appeared many times. This chain uses TRBV20-1 with TRBJ1-5, with 7 bases identical to TRBD1. CDR3 length equals 15 residues. Germline V gene data show CDR1 as DFQATT and CDR2 as SNEGSKA (reference sequence). Trimming took 4 bases from V and 5 from J; bases not matched to a gene: 11. The CDR3 spells CSATRQGQNYQPQHF. The DNA for the CDR3 is TGCAGTGCTACCCGACAGGGTCAAAACTATCAGCCCCAGCATTTT.

This clonotype was counted a few times. The chain recombines TRBV18 with TRBJ1-2; D not resolved. The CDR3 consists of 15 residues. V lost 0 bases and J lost 5, with 13 bases in between. Germline V gives CDR1 KGHSH, CDR2 LQKENI. This chain's CDR3 is CASSPPDLPGYGYTF. The CDR3 DNA is TGTGCCAGCTCACCACCAGACCTCCCGGGGTATGGCTACACCTTC.

The genes are TRBV9 and TRBJ2-1; D is tentatively TRBD1 or TRBD2 (7 bases each). CDR3 size: 15 residues. CDR1 and CDR2 (germline): SGDLS, YYNGEE. V was pared by 3 bases and J by 7 bases, with 17 bases between. CDR3 sequence: CASSAQGEGLNEQFF. For the CDR3, the DNA is TGTGCCAGCAGCGCCCAGGGGGAGGGCCTAAATGAGCAGTTCTTC.

This clonotype was observed a few times. The chain has TRBV7-2 and TRBJ2-5; a possible D gene is TRBD1 (8 bases). Germline V gene data show CDR1 as SGHTA and CDR2 as FQGNSA. V was pared by 4 bases and J by 9 bases, with 15 bases between. CDR3 length equals 13 residues. The CDR3 sequence is CASSSDREGSQYF. In nucleotides, the CDR3 is TGTGCCAGCAGCTCGGACAGGGAGGGCTCCCAGTACTTC.

This clonotype appeared a few times. This CDR3 is CSVPSHEEQFF. The CDR3 nucleotides are TGCAGTGTCCCTTCTCATGAGGAGCAGTTCTTC. This sequence joins TRBV20-1 and TRBJ2-1; D is unclear. The germline V gene encodes CDR1 DFQATT and CDR2 SNEGSKA (reference sequence). The CDR3 covers 11 residues. Trimming cost V 7 bases and J 10 bases, with 14 bases left between them.